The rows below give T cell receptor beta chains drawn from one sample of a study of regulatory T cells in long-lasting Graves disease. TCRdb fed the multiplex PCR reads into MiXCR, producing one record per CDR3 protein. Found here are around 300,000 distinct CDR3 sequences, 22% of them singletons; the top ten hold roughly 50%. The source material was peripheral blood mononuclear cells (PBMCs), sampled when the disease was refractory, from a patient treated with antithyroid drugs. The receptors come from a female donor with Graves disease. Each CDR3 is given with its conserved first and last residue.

CDR3aa: CSAERPGDAQETQYF
v_gene: TRBV20-1

CDR3aa: CASSEWGTGRLNEQFF
v_gene: TRBV6-1

CDR3aa: CASSFTPLYGYTF
v_gene: TRBV12-3/TRBV12-4

CDR3aa: CASSQDGLASGYTF
v_gene: TRBV4-1

CDR3aa: CASSVTSAPYGQYF
v_gene: TRBV19

CDR3aa: CASRLAGEQNEQYF
v_gene: TRBV6-1

CDR3aa: CASSLSVADQQFF
v_gene: TRBV11-2

CDR3aa: CASSPLGQGGDQPQHF
v_gene: TRBV28

CDR3aa: CASSLWAGQTYGYTF
v_gene: TRBV27

CDR3aa: CASSLWLGMMNTEAFF
v_gene: TRBV7-9

CDR3aa: CSASVDTNQPQHF
v_gene: TRBV20-1

CDR3aa: CASSVGPDTQYF
v_gene: TRBV28

CDR3aa: CSAFASKNTEAFF
v_gene: TRBV20-1

CDR3aa: CAWSIGVPQETQYF
v_gene: TRBV30

CDR3aa: CASSFLGQETQYF
v_gene: TRBV7-6

CDR3aa: CSVSVLGLAGTGELFF
v_gene: TRBV29-1

CDR3aa: CSAGVGYSYEQYF
v_gene: TRBV20-1

CDR3aa: CASGFSRGGRARRTYEQYF
v_gene: TRBV12-5

CDR3aa: CAAGPSNQPQHF
v_gene: TRBV6-2/TRBV6-3

CDR3aa: CASSLARGQGNTGELFF
v_gene: TRBV9

CDR3aa: CASRGRVGSPLHF
v_gene: TRBV28

CDR3aa: CASSPPAQRYEQYF
v_gene: TRBV28

CDR3aa: CATSEGTWETQYF
v_gene: TRBV12-3/TRBV12-4

CDR3aa: CAISGIGQGNYGYTF
v_gene: TRBV10-3

CDR3aa: CAISEGSGATYGYTF
v_gene: TRBV10-3

CDR3aa: CASSQDAGNTIYF
v_gene: TRBV18

CDR3aa: CASSFHSGSSYNEQFF
v_gene: TRBV5-1

CDR3aa: CSVADMNTEAFF
v_gene: TRBV29-1

CDR3aa: CASSPIPGTWGIQYF
v_gene: TRBV7-6